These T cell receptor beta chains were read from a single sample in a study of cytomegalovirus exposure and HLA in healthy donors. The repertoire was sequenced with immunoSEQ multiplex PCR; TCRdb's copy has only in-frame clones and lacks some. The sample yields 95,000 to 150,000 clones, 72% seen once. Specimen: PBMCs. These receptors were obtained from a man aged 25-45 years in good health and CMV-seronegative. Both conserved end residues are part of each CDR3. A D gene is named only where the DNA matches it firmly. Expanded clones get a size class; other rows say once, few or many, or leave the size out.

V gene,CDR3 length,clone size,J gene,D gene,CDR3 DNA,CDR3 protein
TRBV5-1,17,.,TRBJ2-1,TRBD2,TGCGCCAGCAGCTTGGGCCTAGCGGGGGGGTTGTACAATGAGCAGTTCTTC,CASSLGLAGGLYNEQFF
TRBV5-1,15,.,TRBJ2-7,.,TGCGCCAGCGCGATTACCCCCGGACTCACCTACGAGCAGTACTTC,CASAITPGLTYEQYF
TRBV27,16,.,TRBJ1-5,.,TGTGCCAGCAGTCCATCAAGCCCCTATAGCAATCAGCCCCAGCATTTT,CASSPSSPYSNQPQHF
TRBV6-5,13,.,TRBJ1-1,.,TGTGCCAGCGGGGAGACGTTACCCACTGAAGCTTTCTTT,CASGETLPTEAFF
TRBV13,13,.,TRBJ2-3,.,TGTGCCAGCAGCGCACCCCTAGAAGGTAGCCAGTATTTT,CASSAPLEGSQYF
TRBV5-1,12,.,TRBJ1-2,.,TGCGCCAGCAGCTTGCGGGGGGGTGGCTACACCTTC,CASSLRGGGYTF
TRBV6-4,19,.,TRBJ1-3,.,TGTGCCGGCCGGGGGGACTCAGTTGGGGCGGGAAATTCTGGAAACACCATATATTTT,CAGRGDSVGAGNSGNTIYF
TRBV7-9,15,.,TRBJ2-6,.,TGTGCCAGCAGCTTCGGGGCAGGGGATGTCAACGTCCTGACTTTC,CASSFGAGDVNVLTF
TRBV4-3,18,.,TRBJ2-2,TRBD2,TGCGCCAGCAGCCAAGACATACTAGCGGGGGGGTTTGCCGGGGAGCTGTTTTTT,CASSQDILAGGFAGELFF
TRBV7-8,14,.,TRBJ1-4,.,TGTGCCAGCAGCCAAGGGGAGGTGGGTGAAAAACTGTTTTTT,CASSQGEVGEKLFF
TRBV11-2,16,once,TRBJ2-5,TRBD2,TGTGCCAGCAGCTTATTACTAGCGGGGCTCCAAGAGACCCAGTACTTC,CASSLLLAGLQETQYF
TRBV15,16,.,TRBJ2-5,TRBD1,TGTGCCACCAGCAGGCCGGGACAGGGGGCTTTGGAGACCCAGTACTTC,CATSRPGQGALETQYF
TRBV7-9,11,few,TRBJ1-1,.,TGTGCCAGCAGCCGGAACACTGAAGCTTTCTTT,CASSRNTEAFF
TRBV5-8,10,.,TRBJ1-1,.,TGTGCCAGCAGCCCCAGGGTGGCTTTCTTT,CASSPRVAFF
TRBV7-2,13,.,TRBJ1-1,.,TGTGCCACATCCCTTGGACAGAACACTGAAGCTTTCTTT,CATSLGQNTEAFF
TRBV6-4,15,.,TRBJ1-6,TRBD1,TGTGCCAGCAGTACGGACAGGGGGGGAAATTCACCCCTCCACTTT,CASSTDRGGNSPLHF
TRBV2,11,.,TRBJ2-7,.,TGTGCCAGCCAACTTTTCGCCGAGCAGTACTTC,CASQLFAEQYF
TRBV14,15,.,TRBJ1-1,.,TGTGCCAGCAGCCGTTTCGGGAGCATGAACACTGAAGCTTTCTTT,CASSRFGSMNTEAFF
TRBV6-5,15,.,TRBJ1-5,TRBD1,TGTGCCAGCAGACCGACAGGGGGTGGCAATCAGCCCCAGCATTTT,CASRPTGGGNQPQHF
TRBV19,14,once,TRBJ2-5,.,TGTGCCAGTAGCCACTTTGAAACCCAAGAGACCCAGTACTTC,CASSHFETQETQYF
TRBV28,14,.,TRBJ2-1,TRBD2,TGTGCCAGCAGCCCAACGGGAGGGGTGTCCGAGCAGTTCTTC,CASSPTGGVSEQFF
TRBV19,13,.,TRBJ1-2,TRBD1,TGTGCCAGTGCCCCGGACAGGGTGGATGGCTACACCTTC,CASAPDRVDGYTF
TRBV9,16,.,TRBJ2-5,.,TGTGCCAGCAGCGTAGGTAGGGTAGGGGCGAGGGAGACCCAGTACTTC,CASSVGRVGARETQYF
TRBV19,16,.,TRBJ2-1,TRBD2,TGTGCCAGTAGTCCGTTGCGGGGGGACTCCTACAATGAGCAGTTCTTC,CASSPLRGDSYNEQFF
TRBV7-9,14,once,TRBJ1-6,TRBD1,TGTGCCAGCAGCCCCGGACAGGGCAATTCACCCCTCCACTTT,CASSPGQGNSPLHF
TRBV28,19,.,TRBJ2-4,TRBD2,TGTGCCAGCAGTTTACCGACTAGCGGGGGGGCCTTGGGACAAAACATTCAGTACTTC,CASSLPTSGGALGQNIQYF
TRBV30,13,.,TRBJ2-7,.,TGTGCCTGGATGGGTACAGGCCCCTACGAGCAGTACTTC,CAWMGTGPYEQYF
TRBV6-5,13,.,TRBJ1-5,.,TGTGCCAGCAGTCGCGGGATAGTCCAGCCCCAGCATTTT,CASSRGIVQPQHF
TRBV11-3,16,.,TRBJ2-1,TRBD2,TGTGCCAGCAGCACAGGTACTAGCGGGGGGGGTAATGAGCAGTTCTTC,CASSTGTSGGGNEQFF
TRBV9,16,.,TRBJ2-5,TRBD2,TGTGCCAGCAGCGTGGTCGGGACTAGCGGCCAAGAGACCCAGTACTTC,CASSVVGTSGQETQYF
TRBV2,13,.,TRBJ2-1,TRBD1,TGTGCCAGCAGTTGGACAGGGGGCAATGAGCAGTTCTTC,CASSWTGGNEQFF
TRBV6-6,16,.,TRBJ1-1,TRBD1,TGTGCCAGCAGCGACGGGGGACAGGGGGCTGTCACTGAAGCTTTCTTT,CASSDGGQGAVTEAFF
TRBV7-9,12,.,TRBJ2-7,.,TGTGCCAGCAGCCGGGACAACTACGAGCAGTACTTC,CASSRDNYEQYF
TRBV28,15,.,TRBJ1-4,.,TGTGCCAGCACTATTGCGGGCGCAACTAATGAAAAACTGTTTTTT,CASTIAGATNEKLFF
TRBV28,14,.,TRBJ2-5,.,TGTGCCAGCAGTTTCTTACAGATTCAAGAGACCCAGTACTTC,CASSFLQIQETQYF
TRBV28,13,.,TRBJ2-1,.,TGTGCCAGCAGAGAGTGGACAGAGAATGAGCAGTTCTTC,CASREWTENEQFF
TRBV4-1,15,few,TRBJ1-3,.,TGCGCCAGCAGCCAAAGCTTCGTTGATGGAAACACCATATATTTT,CASSQSFVDGNTIYF
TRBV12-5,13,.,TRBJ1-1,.,TGTGCTAGTGCTCAGGCCCCTTTGCCTGAAGCTTTCTTT,CASAQAPLPEAFF
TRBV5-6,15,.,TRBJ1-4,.,TGTGCCAGCAGCCGGGGAGGCGGGTATCGGGAAAAACTGTTTTTT,CASSRGGGYREKLFF
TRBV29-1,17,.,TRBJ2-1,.,TGCAGCGCTTTACAAACAGGGGAGGTAGGCTCCTACAATGAGCAGTTCTTC,CSALQTGEVGSYNEQFF
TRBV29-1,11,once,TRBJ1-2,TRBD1,TGCAGCGTCTCAGACAGGGGTGGCTACACCTTC,CSVSDRGGYTF
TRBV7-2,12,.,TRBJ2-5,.,TGTGCCAGCAGCCGCGCCGCAGAGACCCAGTACTTC,CASSRAAETQYF
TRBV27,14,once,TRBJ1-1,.,TGTGCCAGCAGTCTATGGGGGCCGAACACTGAAGCTTTCTTT,CASSLWGPNTEAFF
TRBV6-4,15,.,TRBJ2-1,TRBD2,TGTGCCAGCAGTGTAGGACTAGCGGGGCATAATGAGCAGTTCTTC,CASSVGLAGHNEQFF